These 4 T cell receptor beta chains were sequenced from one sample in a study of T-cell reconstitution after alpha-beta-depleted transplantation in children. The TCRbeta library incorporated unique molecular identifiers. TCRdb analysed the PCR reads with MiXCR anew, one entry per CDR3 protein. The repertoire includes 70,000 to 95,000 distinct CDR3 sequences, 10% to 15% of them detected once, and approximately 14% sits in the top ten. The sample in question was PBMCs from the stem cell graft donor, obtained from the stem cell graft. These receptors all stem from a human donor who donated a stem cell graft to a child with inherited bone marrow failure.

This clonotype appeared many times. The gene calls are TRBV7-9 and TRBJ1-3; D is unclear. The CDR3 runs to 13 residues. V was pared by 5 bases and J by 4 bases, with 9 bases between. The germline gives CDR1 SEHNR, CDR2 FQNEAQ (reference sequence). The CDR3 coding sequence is TGTGCCAGCAGCGCCGACCAGGGAAACACCATATATTTT. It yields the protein CASSADQGNTIYF.

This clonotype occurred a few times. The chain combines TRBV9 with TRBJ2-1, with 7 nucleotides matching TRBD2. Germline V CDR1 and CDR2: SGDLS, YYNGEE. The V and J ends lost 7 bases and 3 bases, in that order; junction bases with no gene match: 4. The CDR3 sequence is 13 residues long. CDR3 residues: CASAKRGYNEQFF. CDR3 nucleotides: TGTGCCAGCGCCAAGCGGGGCTACAATGAGCAGTTCTTC.

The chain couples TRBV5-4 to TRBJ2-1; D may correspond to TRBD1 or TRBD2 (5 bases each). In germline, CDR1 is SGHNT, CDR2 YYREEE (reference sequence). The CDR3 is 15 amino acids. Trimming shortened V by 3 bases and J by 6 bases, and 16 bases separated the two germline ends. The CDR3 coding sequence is TGTGCCAGCAGCTCCCGAGGGGCAGGCTTCAATGAGCAGTTCTTC. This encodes CASSSRGAGFNEQFF.

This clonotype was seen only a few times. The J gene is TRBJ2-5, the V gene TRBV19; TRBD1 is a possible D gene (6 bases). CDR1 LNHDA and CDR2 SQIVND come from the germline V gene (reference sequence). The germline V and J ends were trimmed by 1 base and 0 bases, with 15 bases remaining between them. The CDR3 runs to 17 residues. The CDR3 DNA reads TGTGCCAGTAGTATAGTTCCCGCGACAGGAAACCAAGAGACCCAGTACTTC. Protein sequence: CASSIVPATGNQETQYF. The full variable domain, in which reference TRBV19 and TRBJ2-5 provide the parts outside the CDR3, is DGGITQSPKYLFRKEGQNVTLSCEQNLNHDAMYWYRQDPGQGLRLIYYSQIVNDFQKGDIAEGYSVSREKKESFPLTVTSAQKNPTAFYLCASSIVPATGNQETQYFGPGTRLLVL.